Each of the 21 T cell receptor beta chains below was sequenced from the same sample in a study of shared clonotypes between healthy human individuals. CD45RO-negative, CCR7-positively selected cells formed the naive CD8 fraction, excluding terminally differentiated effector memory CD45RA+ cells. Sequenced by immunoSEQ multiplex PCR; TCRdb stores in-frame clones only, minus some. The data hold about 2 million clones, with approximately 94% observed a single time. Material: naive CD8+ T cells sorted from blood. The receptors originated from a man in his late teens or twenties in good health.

In nucleotides, the CDR3 is TGTGCCAGCAGTTCCACGGGCGGGGGCTATTACGAGCAGTACTTC. Amino acid sequence: CASSSTGGGYYEQYF. The chain couples TRBV6-5 to TRBJ2-7; maybe TRBD2 (7 bases). The CDR3 extends over 15 amino acids. V gave up 4 bases and J gave up 4 bases, with 17 bases separating them. Germline-derived CDR1 and CDR2 are MNHEY and SVGAGI.

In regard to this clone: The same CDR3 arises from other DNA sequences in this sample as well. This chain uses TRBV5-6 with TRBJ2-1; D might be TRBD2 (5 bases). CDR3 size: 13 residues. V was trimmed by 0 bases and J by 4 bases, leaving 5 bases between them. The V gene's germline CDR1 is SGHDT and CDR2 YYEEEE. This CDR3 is CASSLGEYNEQFF. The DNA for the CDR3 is TGTGCCAGCAGCTTGGGGGAGTACAATGAGCAGTTCTTC.

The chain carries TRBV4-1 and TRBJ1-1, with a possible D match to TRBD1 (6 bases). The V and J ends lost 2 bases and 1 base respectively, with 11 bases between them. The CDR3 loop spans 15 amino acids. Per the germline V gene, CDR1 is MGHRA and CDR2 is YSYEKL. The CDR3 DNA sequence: TGCGCCAGCAGCCAACAGGGGCTCGGGAACACTGAAGCTTTCTTT. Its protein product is CASSQQGLGNTEAFF.

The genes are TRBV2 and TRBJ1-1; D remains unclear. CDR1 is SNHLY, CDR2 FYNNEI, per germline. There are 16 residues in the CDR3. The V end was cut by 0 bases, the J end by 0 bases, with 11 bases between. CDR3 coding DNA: TGTGCCAGCAGTGAAGCGCTTGAGATTATGAACACTGAAGCTTTCTTT. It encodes CASSEALEIMNTEAFF.

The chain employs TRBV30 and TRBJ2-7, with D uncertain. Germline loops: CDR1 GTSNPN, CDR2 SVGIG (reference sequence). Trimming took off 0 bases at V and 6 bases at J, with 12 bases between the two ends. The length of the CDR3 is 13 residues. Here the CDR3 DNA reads TGTGCCTGGAGTGTAGATTCGGACGGCGAGCAGTACTTC. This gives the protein CAWSVDSDGEQYF. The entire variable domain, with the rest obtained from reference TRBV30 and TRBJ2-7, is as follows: SQTIHQWPATLVQPVGSPLSLECTVEGTSNPNLYWYRQAAGRGLQLLFYSVGIGQISSEVPQNLSASRPQDRQFILSSKKLLLSDSGFYLCAWSVDSDGEQYFGPGTRLTVT.

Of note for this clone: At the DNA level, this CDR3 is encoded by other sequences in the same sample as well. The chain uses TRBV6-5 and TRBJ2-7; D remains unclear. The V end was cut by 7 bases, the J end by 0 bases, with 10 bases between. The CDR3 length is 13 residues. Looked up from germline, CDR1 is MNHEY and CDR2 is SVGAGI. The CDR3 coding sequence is TGTGCCAGCACAGATAGCCCCTCCTACGAGCAGTACTTC. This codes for CASTDSPSYEQYF.

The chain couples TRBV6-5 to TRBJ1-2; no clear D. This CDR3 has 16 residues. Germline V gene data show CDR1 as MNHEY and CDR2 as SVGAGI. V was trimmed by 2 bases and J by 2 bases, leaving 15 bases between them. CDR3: CASSYNPGFINYGYTF. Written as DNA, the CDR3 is TGTGCCAGCAGTTACAACCCGGGCTTTATAAACTATGGCTACACCTTC.

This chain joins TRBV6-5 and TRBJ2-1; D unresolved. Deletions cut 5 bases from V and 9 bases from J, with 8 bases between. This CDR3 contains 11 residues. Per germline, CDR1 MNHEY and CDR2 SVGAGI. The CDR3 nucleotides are TGTGCCAGCAGTACAATGGGTGAGCAGTTCTTC. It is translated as CASSTMGEQFF.

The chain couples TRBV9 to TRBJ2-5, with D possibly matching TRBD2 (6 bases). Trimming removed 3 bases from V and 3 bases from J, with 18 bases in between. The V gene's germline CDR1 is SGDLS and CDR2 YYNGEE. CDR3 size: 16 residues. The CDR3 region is CASSARRVGGEETQYF. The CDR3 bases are TGTGCCAGCAGCGCCCGACGGGTGGGGGGAGAAGAGACCCAGTACTTC.

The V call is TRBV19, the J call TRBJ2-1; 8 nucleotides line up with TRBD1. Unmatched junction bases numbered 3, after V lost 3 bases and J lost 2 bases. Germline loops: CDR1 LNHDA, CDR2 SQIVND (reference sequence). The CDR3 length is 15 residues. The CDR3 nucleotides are TGTGCCAGTAGTATGACAGGGGTCCCCTACAATGAGCAGTTCTTC. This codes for CASSMTGVPYNEQFF.

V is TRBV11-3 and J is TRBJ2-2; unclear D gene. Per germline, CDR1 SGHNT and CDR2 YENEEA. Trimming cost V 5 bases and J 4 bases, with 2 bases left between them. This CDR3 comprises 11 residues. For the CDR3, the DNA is TGTGCCAGCAGCGCCACCGGGGAGCTGTTTTTT. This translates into CASSATGELFF.

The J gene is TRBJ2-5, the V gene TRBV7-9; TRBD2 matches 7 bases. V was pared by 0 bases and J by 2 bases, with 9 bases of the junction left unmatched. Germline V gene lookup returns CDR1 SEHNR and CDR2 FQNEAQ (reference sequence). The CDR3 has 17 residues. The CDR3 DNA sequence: TGTGCCAGCAGCTTAGCCGACGGGGCGGGGGAACAAGAGACCCAGTACTTC. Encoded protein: CASSLADGAGEQETQYF.

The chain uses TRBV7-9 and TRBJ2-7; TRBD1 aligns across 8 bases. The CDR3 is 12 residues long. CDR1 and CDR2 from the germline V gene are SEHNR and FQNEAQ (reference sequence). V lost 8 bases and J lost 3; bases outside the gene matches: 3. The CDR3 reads CASEGQVYEQYF. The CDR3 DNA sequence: TGTGCCAGCGAGGGACAGGTCTACGAGCAGTACTTC.

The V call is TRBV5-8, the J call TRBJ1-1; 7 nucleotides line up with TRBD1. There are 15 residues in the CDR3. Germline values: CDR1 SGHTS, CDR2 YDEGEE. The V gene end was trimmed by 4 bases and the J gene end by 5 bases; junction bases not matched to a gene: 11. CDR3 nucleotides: TGTGCCAGCAGCCCACAGGGGTCTTGGGGAACTGAAGCTTTCTTT. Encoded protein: CASSPQGSWGTEAFF.

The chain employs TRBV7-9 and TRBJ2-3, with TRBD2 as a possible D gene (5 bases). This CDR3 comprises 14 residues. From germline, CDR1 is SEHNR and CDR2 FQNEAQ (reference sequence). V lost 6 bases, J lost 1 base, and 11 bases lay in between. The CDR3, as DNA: TGTGCCAGCAGGAAGCGGACCGGCACAGATACGCAGTATTTT. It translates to CASRKRTGTDTQYF. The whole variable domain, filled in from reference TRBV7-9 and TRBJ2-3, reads DTGVSQNPRHKITKRGQNVTFRCDPISEHNRLYWYRQTLGQGPEFLTYFQNEAQLEKSRLLSDRFSAERPKGSFSTLEIQRTEQGDSAMYLCASRKRTGTDTQYFGPGTRLTVL.

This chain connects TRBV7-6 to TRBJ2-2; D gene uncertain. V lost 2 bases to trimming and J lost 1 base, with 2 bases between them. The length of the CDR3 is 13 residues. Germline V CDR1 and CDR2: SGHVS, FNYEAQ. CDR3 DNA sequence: TGTGCCAGCAGCTTAATGAACACCGGGGAGCTGTTTTTT. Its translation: CASSLMNTGELFF.

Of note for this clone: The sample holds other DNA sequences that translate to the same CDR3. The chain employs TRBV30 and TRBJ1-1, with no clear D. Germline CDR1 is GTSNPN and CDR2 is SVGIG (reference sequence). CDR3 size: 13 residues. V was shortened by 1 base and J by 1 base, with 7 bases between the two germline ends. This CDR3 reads CAWSGGGNTEAFF. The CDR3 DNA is TGTGCCTGGAGTGGGGGTGGGAACACTGAAGCTTTCTTT.

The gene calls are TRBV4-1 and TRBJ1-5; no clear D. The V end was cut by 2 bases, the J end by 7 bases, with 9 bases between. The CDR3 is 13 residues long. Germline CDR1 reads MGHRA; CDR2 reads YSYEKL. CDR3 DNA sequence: TGCGCCAGCAGCCAAAGAGGAGGCCAGCCCCAGCATTTT. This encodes CASSQRGGQPQHF.

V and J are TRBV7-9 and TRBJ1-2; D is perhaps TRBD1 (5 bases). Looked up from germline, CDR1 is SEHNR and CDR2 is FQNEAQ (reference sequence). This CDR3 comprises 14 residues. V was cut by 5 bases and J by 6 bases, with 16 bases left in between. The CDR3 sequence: CASSNVGGEDGYTF. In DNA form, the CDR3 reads TGTGCCAGCAGCAACGTTGGGGGTGAGGATGGCTACACCTTC. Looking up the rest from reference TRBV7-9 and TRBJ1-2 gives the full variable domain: DTGVSQNPRHKITKRGQNVTFRCDPISEHNRLYWYRQTLGQGPEFLTYFQNEAQLEKSRLLSDRFSAERPKGSFSTLEIQRTEQGDSAMYLCASSNVGGEDGYTFGSGTRLTVV.

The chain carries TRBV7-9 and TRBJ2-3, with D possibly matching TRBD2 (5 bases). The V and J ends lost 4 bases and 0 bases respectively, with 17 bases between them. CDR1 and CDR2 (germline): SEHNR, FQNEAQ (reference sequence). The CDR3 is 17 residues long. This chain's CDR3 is CASSSVPGKPSTDTQYF. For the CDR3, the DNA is TGTGCCAGCAGCTCCGTCCCCGGGAAACCTAGCACAGATACGCAGTATTTT.

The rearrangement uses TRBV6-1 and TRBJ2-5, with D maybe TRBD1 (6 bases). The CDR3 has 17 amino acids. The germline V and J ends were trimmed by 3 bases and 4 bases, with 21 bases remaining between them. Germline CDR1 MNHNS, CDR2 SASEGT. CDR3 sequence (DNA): TGTGCCAGCAGTGAGATGAATTACGGACAGCTTCCAGAGACCCAGTACTTC. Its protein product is CASSEMNYGQLPETQYF.